This T cell receptor beta chain comes out of a study of T cells in localized non-small cell lung cancer. Study results and caveats: Investigators sequenced only a single tumor region, leaving heterogeneity possible. Adjacent lung held a median roughly 50 of the top 100 tumor clones.

On this clone itself: Its matching antigen is unknown.

The method was immunoSEQ multiplex PCR; TCRdb's version includes in-frame clones alone and lacks a portion of them. The sample has about 27,000 clones; approximately 78% are singletons. The clonotype was recovered from a woman aged 35-70 years with stage I lung adenocarcinoma. Sequencing used peripheral blood, obtained before any cancer treatment.

The CDR3 is CASSRQQGDWGTQYF. CDR3 sequence (DNA): TGTGCCAGCAGCCGCCAACAGGGGGATTGGGGGACCCAGTACTTC. The chain uses TRBV7-6 and TRBJ2-5; 8 bases fit TRBD1. The CDR3 spans 15 residues. Looked up from germline, CDR1 is SGHVS and CDR2 is FNYEAQ. V trimming: 5 bases; J trimming: 7 bases; junction bases outside the gene matches: 12.